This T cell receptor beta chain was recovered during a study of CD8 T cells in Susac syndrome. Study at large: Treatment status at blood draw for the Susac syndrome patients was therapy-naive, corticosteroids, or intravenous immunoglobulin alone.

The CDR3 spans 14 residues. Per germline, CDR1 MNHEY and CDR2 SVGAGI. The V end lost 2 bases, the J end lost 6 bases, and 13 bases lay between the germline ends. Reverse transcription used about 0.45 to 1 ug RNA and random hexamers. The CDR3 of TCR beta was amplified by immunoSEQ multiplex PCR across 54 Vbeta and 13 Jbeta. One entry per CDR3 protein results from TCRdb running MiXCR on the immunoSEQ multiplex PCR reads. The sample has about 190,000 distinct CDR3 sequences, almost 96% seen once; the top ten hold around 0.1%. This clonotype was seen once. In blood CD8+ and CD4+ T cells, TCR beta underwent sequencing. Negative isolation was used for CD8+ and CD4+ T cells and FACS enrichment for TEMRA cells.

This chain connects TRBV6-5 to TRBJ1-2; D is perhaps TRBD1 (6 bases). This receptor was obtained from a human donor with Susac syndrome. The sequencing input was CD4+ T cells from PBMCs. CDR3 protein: CASSYRGYRDGYTF. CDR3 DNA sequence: TGTGCCAGCAGTTACCGGGGGTACAGGGATGGCTACACCTTC.